What follows are 18 T cell receptor beta chains derived from one specimen sequenced in a study of shared clonotypes between healthy human individuals. Sequencing used immunoSEQ multiplex PCR; TCRdb keeps in-frame clones, though not all of them. The data hold about 1.4 million clones, with 95% to 97% observed a single time. Source material: naive CD4+ T cells sorted from blood. Subset given: CD45RA+ positively selected. Receptors were obtained from a young man in good health.

A remark on this clone: This sample includes further DNA sequences coding for the same CDR3. V and J are TRBV9 and TRBJ2-5; 11 nucleotides line up with TRBD2. The CDR3 totals 15 residues. Unmatched junction bases numbered 1, after V lost 0 bases and J lost 3 bases. CDR1 is SGDLS, CDR2 YYNGEE, per germline. CDR3: CASSVDSGREETQYF. In nucleotides, the CDR3 is TGTGCCAGCAGCGTAGATAGCGGGAGGGAAGAGACCCAGTACTTC.

The chain recombines TRBV6-1 with TRBJ1-2; D may be TRBD1 (5 bases). CDR1 and CDR2 from the germline V gene are MNHNS and SASEGT. Trimming took off 2 bases at V and 4 bases at J, with 29 bases between the two ends. CDR3 length equals 20 residues. This CDR3 reads CASSELEGIGSSPFTYGYTF. The CDR3 coding sequence is TGTGCCAGCAGTGAATTGGAGGGGATAGGATCCTCACCTTTTACCTATGGCTACACCTTC.

Points on this clone: Within the sample, other DNA sequences also encode this same CDR3. The chain employs TRBV30 and TRBJ2-1; possible D gene TRBD2, 5 bases. Trimming left V 2 bases short and J 0 bases short, with 8 bases between. This CDR3 has 14 residues. CDR1 is GTSNPN, CDR2 SVGIG, per germline (reference sequence). The CDR3 DNA sequence: TGTGCCTGGAGTCCGGGGAGCTCCTACAATGAGCAGTTCTTC. Protein: CAWSPGSSYNEQFF.

The CDR3 is CASSFNLVKGGNEKLFF. In DNA form, the CDR3 reads TGTGCCAGCAGCTTCAACCTCGTTAAGGGGGGTAATGAAAAACTGTTTTTT. The chain employs TRBV7-9 and TRBJ1-4; weak D call: TRBD1 (6 bases). This CDR3 is 17 amino acids long. Germline values: CDR1 SEHNR, CDR2 FQNEAQ (reference sequence). V was pared by 3 bases and J by 4 bases, with 18 bases between.

The V and J genes are TRBV15 and TRBJ1-1; possible D gene TRBD1, 6 bases. Trimming took 9 bases from V and 10 from J, leaving 15 bases between them. The germline gives CDR1 LNHNV, CDR2 YYDKDF (reference sequence). The CDR3 has 11 residues. The CDR3 loop is CATSREGGAFF. CDR3 DNA sequence: TGTGCCACAAGTAGGGAAGGGGGAGCTTTCTTT.

V gene TRBV25-1 combines with J gene TRBJ1-2, with a tentative D call TRBD1 (6 bases). The V and J ends lost 6 bases and 0 bases respectively, with 14 bases between them. Germline V lookup: CDR1 MGHDK, CDR2 SYGVNS. The CDR3 length is 15 residues. This CDR3 is CASRPTGSSNYGYTF. In nucleotides, the CDR3 is TGTGCCAGCAGGCCTACAGGGTCCTCTAACTATGGCTACACCTTC.

The chain joins TRBV11-2 to TRBJ1-3; no firm D call. The V and J ends lost 2 bases and 7 bases respectively, with 6 bases between them. This CDR3 spans 12 amino acids. Germline V gene lookup returns CDR1 SGHAT and CDR2 FQNNGV. The CDR3 loop is CASSLSRNTIYF. Written as DNA, the CDR3 is TGTGCCAGCAGCTTATCGCGGAACACCATATATTTT.

This clone was observed once. This chain connects TRBV9 to TRBJ1-2; D possibly corresponds to TRBD1 (5 bases). CDR3 length: 15 amino acids. Between the trimmed V and J ends, which lost 4 bases and 7 bases, there was a span of 20 bases. Germline V gene data show CDR1 as SGDLS and CDR2 as YYNGEE. This CDR3 is CASSTYLQEGFGYTF. CDR3 sequence (DNA): TGTGCCAGCAGCACGTACCTACAGGAGGGGTTTGGCTACACCTTC.

V usage is TRBV5-1 and J usage is TRBJ2-1; TRBD2 might be the D (6 bases). Trimming shortened V by 4 bases and J by 7 bases, and 6 bases separated the two germline ends. Germline CDR1 is SGHRS and CDR2 is YFSETQ. There are 11 residues in the CDR3. The CDR3 spells CASSGGNEQFF. The CDR3 coding sequence is TGCGCCAGCAGCGGGGGGAATGAGCAGTTCTTC.

The rearrangement links TRBV10-1 to TRBJ1-1; D gene ambiguous. Germline V gene lookup returns CDR1 WNHNN and CDR2 SYGVQD (reference sequence). Between the trimmed V and J ends, which lost 0 bases and 10 bases, there was a span of 9 bases. CDR3 length equals 12 residues. The CDR3 DNA reads TGCGCCAGCAGTGAGTCGGCGGGCGCAGCTTTCTTT. It codes for CASSESAGAAFF.

V is TRBV11-2 and J is TRBJ2-2; no reliable D call. Germline V gene lookup returns CDR1 SGHAT and CDR2 FQNNGV. This CDR3 comprises 15 residues. Between the trimmed V and J ends, which lost 5 bases and 5 bases, there was a span of 15 bases. The CDR3 nucleotides read TGTGCCAGCAGCCCCCTGGCGGTAGTAACCGGGGAGCTGTTTTTT. Translation gives CASSPLAVVTGELFF.

The chain carries TRBV27 and TRBJ2-3, with D possibly TRBD2 on 6 matching bases. This CDR3 contains 15 residues. V was cut by 0 bases and J by 4 bases, with 11 bases left in between. Germline CDR1 and CDR2: MNHEY and SMNVEV (reference sequence). The CDR3 is CASSLSAPGADTQYF. CDR3 nucleotide sequence: TGTGCCAGCAGTTTATCGGCGCCGGGAGCAGATACGCAGTATTTT.

The chain employs TRBV2 and TRBJ1-4, with unresolved D. V lost 5 bases and J lost 4, with 14 bases in between. The CDR3 totals 15 residues. Germline assignment: CDR1 SNHLY and CDR2 FYNNEI. CDR3 nucleotide sequence: TGTGCCAGCAGTCTCTATTCGGTCCTTAATGAAAAACTGTTTTTT. Its translation is CASSLYSVLNEKLFF.

The chain employs TRBV23-1 and TRBJ2-3, with D maybe TRBD2 (5 bases). TRBV23-1 is classed as an ORF, of uncertain function. V dropped 11 bases and J dropped 0 bases, with 9 bases sitting between them. The CDR3 has 12 residues. The CDR3 is CAPERSTDTQYF. The CDR3 bases are TGCGCCCCGGAGCGGAGCACAGATACGCAGTATTTT.

The chain combines TRBV5-8 with TRBJ2-7, with D perhaps TRBD2 (6 bases). V was clipped by 0 bases and J by 2 bases, with 15 bases between them. This CDR3 is built from 16 residues. The germline V gene has CDR1 SGHTS and CDR2 YDEGEE. CDR3 sequence reads: CASSLETGVVTYEQYF. In DNA form, the CDR3 reads TGTGCCAGCAGCTTGGAGACGGGAGTAGTCACCTACGAGCAGTACTTC. The full variable domain, with the rest looked up from reference TRBV5-8 and TRBJ2-7, is EAGVTQSPTHLIKTRGQQATLRCSPISGHTSVYWYQQALGLGLQFLLWYDEGEERNRGNFPPRFSGRQFPNYSSELNVNALELEDSALYLCASSLETGVVTYEQYFGPGTRLTVT.

As for this clone: Additional DNA sequences in this sample encode the identical CDR3. The CDR3 DNA follows: TGTGCCACCAGCAGAGGGGACAGGGATAGCAATCAGCCCCAGCATTTT. It codes for CATSRGDRDSNQPQHF. This rearrangement joins TRBV15 to TRBJ1-5, with 9 bases identical to TRBD1. This CDR3 has 16 amino acids. Germline-derived CDR1 and CDR2 are LNHNV and YYDKDF (reference sequence). The V and J ends lost 1 base and 0 bases, in that order; junction bases with no gene match: 1.

The chain is built from TRBV5-1 and TRBJ1-4; D is ambiguous. CDR1 is SGHRS and CDR2 is YFSETQ in the germline V gene. The ends were cut back, 1 base at V and 0 bases at J, with 7 bases in the middle. The CDR3 contains 15 residues. CDR3 loop: CASSLYPPTNEKLFF. The CDR3 DNA sequence: TGCGCCAGCAGCTTGTACCCGCCAACTAATGAAAAACTGTTTTTT.

V and J are TRBV7-7 and TRBJ2-1; 7 bases line up with TRBD1. V dropped 1 base and J dropped 10; count of bases not matched to a gene: 4. The CDR3 spans 13 residues. Per germline, CDR1 SSHAT and CDR2 FNYEAQ (reference sequence). The CDR3 loop is CASSLGQGDEQFF. DNA for the CDR3: TGTGCCAGCAGCTTAGGACAGGGAGACGAGCAGTTCTTC. The full variable domain, with the rest looked up from reference TRBV7-7 and TRBJ2-1, is GAGVSQSPRYKVTKRGQDVTLRCDPISSHATLYWYQQALGQGPEFLTYFNYEAQPDKSGLPSDRFSAERPEGSISTLTIQRTEQRDSAMYRCASSLGQGDEQFFGPGTRLTVL.